This record concerns one T cell receptor (beta chain) sequence. Its antigen is unidentified. The CDR3 spans 14 residues. V lost 1 base to trimming and J lost 7 bases, with 10 bases between them. Germline V lookup: CDR1 LGHDT, CDR2 YNNKEL (reference sequence). This sample was included in a study of blood T cells in healthy people across ages. Looking at the study overall: Every two T cells gave about one barcoded beta molecule via template switching. Study observations and caveats: There was no known CMV status for donors, so expanded clonotype changes were possibly confounded. Naive T cell percentage showed a strong correlation with the diversity of TCR beta. Per million T cells, the diversity of TCR beta decreased roughly linearly as age advanced.

Alongside a J-beta primer mix, a sample-barcoded 5' primer served in a second PCR lasting 7 to 11 cycles. TCRdb used MiXCR to reprocess the 5' RACE reads, holding one entry per CDR3 protein. This table holds hundreds of thousands of distinct CDR3 sequences, around a fifth found once. This receptor was obtained from a man between 70 and 80 years old in good health. The V gene is TRBV3-1, the J gene TRBJ2-2; D ambiguous. The specimen was blood. The CDR3 here is CASSQAVRGGELFF. In DNA form, the CDR3 reads TGTGCCAGCAGCCAAGCGGTAAGAGGCGGGGAGCTGTTTTTT. The whole variable domain, remainder taken from reference TRBV3-1 and TRBJ2-2, is DTAVSQTPKYLVTQMGNDKSIKCEQNLGHDTMYWYKQDSKKFLKIMFSYNNKELIINETVPNRFSPKSPDKAHLNLHINSLELGDSAVYFCASSQAVRGGELFFGEGSRLTVL.